The clone carrying this T cell receptor beta chain was detected many times. Its target is not known. This CDR3 region has 14 residues. Germline CDR1 reads MGHDK; CDR2 reads SYGVNS. The junction had 3 bases not matched to a gene; V was cut back by 5 bases and J by 0 bases. This entry belongs to a study of CD8+CD57+ T cells in acquired aplastic anemia. About the study: Sorted CD4+ and CD8+ cells gave an average of around 3.1 ug of DNA.

Genomic DNA provided the template from which TCR beta VDJ and CDR3 profiles were obtained. TCRdb itself ran the reads through MiXCR, one entry per CDR3 protein. The data contain about 180,000 distinct CDR3 sequences, approximately 52% of them singletons. Study-level findings and limits: Approximately 27 CD8+ CDR3 sequences occurred in both the patients and the controls.

Only patients with CD8+CD57+ cell expansion on flow cytometry were chosen for sequencing. Patients were untreated when blood was sampled. Sequencing used sorted CD4+, CD8+, or CD8+CD57+ T cells (not recorded which) from PBMCs. This clonotype was obtained from a human donor with aplastic anemia. The genes are TRBV25-1 and TRBJ1-1; 7 bases align to TRBD1. The CDR3 reads CASSQTGLNTEAFF. The CDR3 bases are TGTGCCAGCAGTCAGACAGGGCTGAACACTGAAGCTTTCTTT. The full variable domain, rest sourced from reference TRBV25-1 and TRBJ1-1, is EADIYQTPRYLVIGTGKKITLECSQTMGHDKMYWYQQDPGMELHLIHYSYGVNSTEKGDLSSESTVSRIRTEHFPLTLESARPSHTSQYLCASSQTGLNTEAFFGQGTRLTVV.